This T cell receptor (beta chain) was identified during a study of T cell repertoires in cytomegalovirus infection. One entry per CDR3 protein, called by TCRdb with MiXCR from the reads. The repertoire includes about 350,000 distinct CDR3 sequences, roughly 34% of them detected once, and 13% sits in the top ten. V gave up 3 bases and J gave up 1 base, with 6 bases separating them. Per the germline V gene, CDR1 is SGHTA and CDR2 is FQGNSA. The CDR3 runs to 13 residues. This clonotype has a count of ten or more. Its matching antigen is unknown. The V call is TRBV7-2, the J call TRBJ1-1, with D unclear. This clonotype was obtained from a human donor in good health (CMV status not recorded). Some clones in this sample may be carry-over from other donors' samples. The specimen was cultured PBMCs, collected from culture after CMV antigen stimulation. CDR3 amino acids: CASSLRSNTEAFF. The DNA for the CDR3 is TGTGCCAGCAGCTTGCGCTCGAACACTGAAGCTTTCTTT.